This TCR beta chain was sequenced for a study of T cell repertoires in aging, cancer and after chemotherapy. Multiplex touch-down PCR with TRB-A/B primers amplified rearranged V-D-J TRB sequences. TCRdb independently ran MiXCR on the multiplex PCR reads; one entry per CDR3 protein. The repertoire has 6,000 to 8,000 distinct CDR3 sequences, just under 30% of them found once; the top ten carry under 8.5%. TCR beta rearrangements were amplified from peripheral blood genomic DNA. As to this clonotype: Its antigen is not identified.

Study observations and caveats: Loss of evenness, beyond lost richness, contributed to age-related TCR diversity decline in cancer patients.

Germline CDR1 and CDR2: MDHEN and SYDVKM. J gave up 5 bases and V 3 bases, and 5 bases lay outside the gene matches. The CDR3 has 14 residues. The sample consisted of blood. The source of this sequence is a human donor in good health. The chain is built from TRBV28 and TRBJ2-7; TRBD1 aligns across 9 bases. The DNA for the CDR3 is TGTGCCAGCAGTTTGACAGGGGGGGAAAACGAGCAGTACTTC. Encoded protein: CASSLTGGENEQYF.